This passage covers 16 T cell receptor beta chains from one sample sequenced in a study of T cells in localized non-small cell lung cancer. Sequenced by immunoSEQ multiplex PCR; TCRdb stores in-frame clones only, minus some. Among roughly 14,000 clones listed, approximately 87% were seen once. Here the sequenced sample was peripheral blood mononuclear cells, taken before any cancer treatment. These receptors were taken from a male donor aged 60 or older with stage II lung adenocarcinoma.

For this clone: Other DNA sequences within the sample encode an identical CDR3. The V gene is TRBV6-5, the J gene TRBJ1-5; D is ambiguous. V was pared by 6 bases and J by 4 bases, with 10 bases between. The germline V gene encodes CDR1 MNHEY and CDR2 SVGAGI. The CDR3 has 13 residues. The CDR3 region is CASSWGPNQPQHF. The CDR3 DNA reads TGTGCCAGCAGCTGGGGTCCTAATCAGCCCCAGCATTTT.

The chain couples TRBV10-3 to TRBJ2-2, with D tentatively TRBD1 (5 bases). With 6 bases removed from V and 2 bases from J, the gap between germline ends came to 16 bases. This CDR3 has 16 amino acids. Germline V gives CDR1 ENHRY, CDR2 SYGVKD. As DNA, the CDR3 is TGTGCCATCAGCCCCGTCGGCCAGGGCAACACCGGGGAGCTGTTTTTT. Amino acid sequence: CAISPVGQGNTGELFF.

This chain connects TRBV19 to TRBJ2-2; tentatively, D is TRBD2 (6 bases). V was cut by 9 bases and J by 5 bases, with 19 bases left in between. Germline V gene data show CDR1 as LNHDA and CDR2 as SQIVND (reference sequence). The CDR3 sequence is 15 residues long. The DNA of the CDR3 is TGTGCCAGCGTCTTAGGCAGGGCGGGAACCGGGGAGCTGTTTTTT. It codes for CASVLGRAGTGELFF. Full variable domain (remainder filled in from reference TRBV19 and TRBJ2-2): DGGITQSPKYLFRKEGQNVTLSCEQNLNHDAMYWYRQDPGQGLRLIYYSQIVNDFQKGDIAEGYSVSREKKESFPLTVTSAQKNPTAFYLCASVLGRAGTGELFFGEGSRLTVL.

CDR3: CASVGQLNQPQHF. DNA of the CDR3: TGTGCCAGTGTGGGACAGCTTAATCAGCCCCAGCATTTT. This rearrangement joins TRBV19 to TRBJ1-5; 7 bases fit TRBD1. The V gene's germline CDR1 is LNHDA and CDR2 SQIVND (reference sequence). The CDR3 extends over 13 amino acids. Trimming took 8 bases from V and 4 from J; bases not matched to a gene: 5.

This chain links TRBV11-2 with TRBJ2-6, with D perhaps matching TRBD2 (6 bases). Trimming removed 3 bases from V and 0 bases from J, with 12 bases in between. Germline V CDR1 and CDR2: SGHAT, FQNNGV. The CDR3 is made up of 17 amino acids. CDR3: CASSLGGARSGANVLTF. CDR3 nucleotide sequence: TGTGCCAGCAGCTTGGGCGGGGCCCGCTCTGGGGCCAACGTCCTGACTTTC.

For this clone: The conserved closing phenylalanine or tryptophan is absent in this CDR3, likely reflecting a read error. The DNA is omitted, as the CDR3 cannot be located on it reliably, and the CDR3 follows TCRdb's listing. This chain uses TRBV2 with TRBJ2-3; the table's D call, TRBD1, was not checked against the DNA. In germline, CDR1 is SNHLY, CDR2 FYNNEI. The CDR3 length is 14 residues, termini included. Here the CDR3 reads CASSESHVGPDLNV.

The V gene is TRBV18, the J gene TRBJ2-6; D is perhaps TRBD1 (6 bases). The length of the CDR3 is 20 residues. CDR1 is KGHSH, CDR2 LQKENI, per germline. The V end lost 3 bases, the J end lost 0 bases, and 21 bases lay between the germline ends. This CDR3 is CASSPIKSGAPLSGANVLTF. Written as DNA, the CDR3 is TGTGCCAGCTCACCCATTAAATCAGGGGCCCCCCTCTCTGGGGCCAACGTCCTGACTTTC.

About this clone: One junction end does not reproduce the germline sequence, and a read error may be involved. This chain links TRBV11-3 with TRBJ2-7, with 12 bases aligning to TRBD2. The CDR3 length is 13 residues. Germline CDR1 is SGHNT and CDR2 is YENEEA. The CDR3 here is CASSTGTSGPRDF. CDR3 DNA: TGTGCCAGCAGCACCGGGACTAGCGGGCCCAGGGACTTC.

The gene calls are TRBV6-9 and TRBJ2-7; D call uncertain. The CDR3 sequence is 13 residues long. The V gene's germline CDR1 is MNHGY and CDR2 SVAAGI. Trimming left V 5 bases short and J 1 base short, with 9 bases between. For the CDR3, the DNA is TGTGCCAGCAGTAAACAGCGATCCTACGAGCAGTACTTC. Residues: CASSKQRSYEQYF.

This clone was picked up one time. J is TRBJ1-4 and V is TRBV28; 7 bases are shared with TRBD1. Germline-derived CDR1 and CDR2 are MDHEN and SYDVKM. CDR3 length: 16 amino acids. J was trimmed by 6 bases and V by 7 bases; bases with no gene match: 14. CDR3 DNA sequence: TGTGCCAGCAAACCGAGGGGGCAGATTGGAGATGAAAAACTGTTTTTT. It specifies CASKPRGQIGDEKLFF.

This clone was counted between two and nine times. V and J are TRBV2 and TRBJ2-1; weak D call: TRBD1 (6 bases). V was clipped by 3 bases and J by 12 bases, with 12 bases between them. The CDR3 is made up of 12 amino acids. Germline V gene sequence: CDR1 SNHLY, CDR2 FYNNEI. The CDR3 bases are TGTGCCAGCAGTGATCTGACCAGGGGGCAGTTCTTC. Translating gives CASSDLTRGQFF.

The J gene is TRBJ2-1, the V gene TRBV5-1; D unresolved. The length of the CDR3 is 15 residues. Trimming removed 0 bases from V and 0 bases from J, with 7 bases in between. Germline-derived CDR1 and CDR2 are SGHRS and YFSETQ. The CDR3 spells CASSLVGDSYNEQFF. CDR3 nucleotide sequence: TGCGCCAGCAGCTTGGTCGGAGACTCCTACAATGAGCAGTTCTTC.

This chain connects TRBV13 to TRBJ1-1, with TRBD1 matching 7 bases. The germline gives CDR1 PRHDT, CDR2 FYEKMQ (reference sequence). This CDR3 is 14 amino acids long. With V trimmed by 6 bases and J by 1 base, 5 bases remained unmatched. The CDR3 nucleotides are TGTGCCAGCAGTTTTACAGGGGCGAACACTGAAGCTTTCTTT. Its protein product is CASSFTGANTEAFF.

The chain has TRBV28 and TRBJ1-5; possibly TRBD1 for D (6 bases). V lost 6 bases to trimming and J lost 6 bases, with 12 bases between them. Germline lookup yields CDR1 MDHEN and CDR2 SYDVKM. CDR3 size: 13 residues. CDR3 region: CASSTTTGQPQHF. For the CDR3, the DNA is TGTGCCAGCAGCACAACGACAGGTCAGCCCCAGCATTTT.

This clone has a handful of counts. V usage is TRBV27 and J usage is TRBJ1-2; D is perhaps TRBD1 (6 bases). The CDR3 is 14 residues long. Trimming took off 5 bases at V and 5 bases at J, with 15 bases between the two ends. Germline assignment: CDR1 MNHEY and CDR2 SMNVEV (reference sequence). The CDR3 nucleotides are TGTGCCAGCAGTCAAGGGGGAGAGGAATATGGCTACACCTTC. It is translated as CASSQGGEEYGYTF.

The gene calls are TRBV19 and TRBJ2-2; D is possibly TRBD1 or TRBD2 (5 bases each). Trimming left V 1 base short and J 7 bases short, with 7 bases between. The CDR3 length is 13 residues. CDR1 is LNHDA, CDR2 SQIVND, per germline (reference sequence). DNA for the CDR3: TGTGCCAGTAGTATAGGAGGGGTCGGGGAGCTGTTTTTT. As protein: CASSIGGVGELFF.